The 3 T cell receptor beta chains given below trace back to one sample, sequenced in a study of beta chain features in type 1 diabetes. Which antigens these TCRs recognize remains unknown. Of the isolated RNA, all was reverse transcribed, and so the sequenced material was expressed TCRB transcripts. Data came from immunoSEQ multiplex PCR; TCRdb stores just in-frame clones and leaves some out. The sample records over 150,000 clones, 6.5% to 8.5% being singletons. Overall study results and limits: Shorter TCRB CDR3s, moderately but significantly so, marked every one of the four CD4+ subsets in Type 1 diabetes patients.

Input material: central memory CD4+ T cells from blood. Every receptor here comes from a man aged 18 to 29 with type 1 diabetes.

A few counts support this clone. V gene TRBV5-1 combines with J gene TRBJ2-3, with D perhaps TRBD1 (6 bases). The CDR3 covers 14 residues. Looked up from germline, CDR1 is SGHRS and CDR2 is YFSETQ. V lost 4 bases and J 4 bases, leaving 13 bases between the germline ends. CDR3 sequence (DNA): TGCGCCAGCAGCGACAACAGGGCGGCAGATACGCAGTATTTT. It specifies CASSDNRAADTQYF.

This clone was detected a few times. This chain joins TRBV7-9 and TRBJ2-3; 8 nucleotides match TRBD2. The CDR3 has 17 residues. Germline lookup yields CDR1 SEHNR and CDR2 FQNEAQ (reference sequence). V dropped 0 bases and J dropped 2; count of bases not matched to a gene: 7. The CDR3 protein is CASSLAWSGGHTDTQYF. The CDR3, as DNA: TGTGCCAGCAGCTTAGCTTGGAGCGGGGGACACACAGATACGCAGTATTTT.

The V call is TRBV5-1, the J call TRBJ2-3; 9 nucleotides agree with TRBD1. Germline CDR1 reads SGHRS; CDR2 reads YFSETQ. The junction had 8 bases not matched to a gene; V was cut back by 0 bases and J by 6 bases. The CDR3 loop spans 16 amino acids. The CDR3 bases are TGCGCCAGCAGCTTGGGACGGGGACAGGGTATTGATACGCAGTATTTT. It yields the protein CASSLGRGQGIDTQYF.